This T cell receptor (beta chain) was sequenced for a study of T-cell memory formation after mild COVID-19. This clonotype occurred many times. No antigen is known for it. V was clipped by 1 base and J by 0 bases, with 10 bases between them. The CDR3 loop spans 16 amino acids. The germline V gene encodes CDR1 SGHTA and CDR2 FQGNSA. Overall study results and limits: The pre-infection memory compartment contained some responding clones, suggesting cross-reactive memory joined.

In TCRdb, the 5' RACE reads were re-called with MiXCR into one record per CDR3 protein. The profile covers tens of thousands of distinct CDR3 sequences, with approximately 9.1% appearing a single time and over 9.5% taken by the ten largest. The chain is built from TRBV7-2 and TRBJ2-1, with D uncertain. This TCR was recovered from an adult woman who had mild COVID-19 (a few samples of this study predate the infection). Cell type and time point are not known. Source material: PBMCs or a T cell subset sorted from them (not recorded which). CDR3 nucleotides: TGTGCCAGCAGCTTAGGAGGCATCCGCTCCTACAATGAGCAGTTCTTC. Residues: CASSLGGIRSYNEQFF.